A selection of T cell receptor beta chains follows, all from one sample in a study of blood T cell repertoires in COVID-19. Assay used: immunoSEQ multiplex PCR; TCRdb lists only in-frame clones, some missing. The data contain a few hundred thousand clones, 65% to 90% of them singletons. The source material was peripheral blood. These receptors were taken from a man over 45 with acute or convalescent COVID-19. The CDR3 runs from the conserved cysteine through the conserved F or W. The D gene is left open where the match is weak. Clone size is stated in some rows and not others, as once, few, many or a class when expanded.

D gene: -
V gene: TRBV5-1
J gene: TRBJ1-1
CDR3 length: 17
clone size: -
CDR3 DNA: TGCGCCAGCAGCTTGGCTCTTGCGGGGCCCGGCTGGACTGAAGCTTTCTTT
CDR3 protein: CASSLALAGPGWTEAFF

D gene: TRBD1
V gene: TRBV6-1
J gene: TRBJ1-1
CDR3 length: 14
clone size: -
CDR3 DNA: TGTGCCAGCAGTCTACACCGGGACAGCGAAGAAGCTTTCTTT
CDR3 protein: CASSLHRDSEEAFF

D gene: TRBD2
V gene: TRBV18
J gene: TRBJ2-3
CDR3 length: 16
clone size: -
CDR3 DNA: TGTGCCAGCTCACCGGAGCTAGCGGGGTTTGAAGATACGCAGTATTTT
CDR3 protein: CASSPELAGFEDTQYF

D gene: TRBD1
V gene: TRBV6-1
J gene: TRBJ1-6
CDR3 length: 16
clone size: few
CDR3 DNA: TGTGCCAGCAGTGCGACCCGGGACAGGGTAGGGTCACCCCTCCACTTT
CDR3 protein: CASSATRDRVGSPLHF

D gene: TRBD1
V gene: TRBV6-5
J gene: TRBJ1-5
CDR3 length: 14
clone size: -
CDR3 DNA: TGTGCCAGCAGTACAGGGGAAGGCCATCAGCCCCAGCATTTT
CDR3 protein: CASSTGEGHQPQHF

D gene: TRBD1
V gene: TRBV2
J gene: TRBJ1-2
CDR3 length: 13
clone size: -
CDR3 DNA: TGTGCCAGCAGAGAGATGACAGGGTATGGCTACACCTTC
CDR3 protein: CASREMTGYGYTF

D gene: -
V gene: TRBV5-6
J gene: TRBJ1-6
CDR3 length: 14
clone size: -
CDR3 DNA: TGTGCCAGCAGCTTGGCCGGGGGGAGATCACCCCTCCACTTT
CDR3 protein: CASSLAGGRSPLHF

D gene: -
V gene: TRBV27
J gene: TRBJ2-7
CDR3 length: 12
clone size: many
CDR3 DNA: TGTGCCAGCGGTATACAGGAGTACGAGCAGTACTTC
CDR3 protein: CASGIQEYEQYF

D gene: TRBD1
V gene: TRBV5-5
J gene: TRBJ1-3
CDR3 length: 16
clone size: -
CDR3 DNA: TGTGCCAGCAGCCAGGGGGGAACCAGCCAGGGGAACACCATATATTTT
CDR3 protein: CASSQGGTSQGNTIYF

D gene: TRBD2
V gene: TRBV7-9
J gene: TRBJ2-1
CDR3 length: 12
clone size: -
CDR3 DNA: TGTGCCAGCAGCCCCACTAGCGGGGGGAAGTTCTTC
CDR3 protein: CASSPTSGGKFF

D gene: TRBD1
V gene: TRBV6-1
J gene: TRBJ1-3
CDR3 length: 18
clone size: -
CDR3 DNA: TGTGCCAGCAGTGAAGCTCTCTCTCAGGGGGACTCTGGAAACACCATATATTTT
CDR3 protein: CASSEALSQGDSGNTIYF

D gene: TRBD1
V gene: TRBV10-3
J gene: TRBJ2-5
CDR3 length: 15
clone size: once
CDR3 DNA: TGTGCCATCAGACGGACAGGGGGGTACCAAGAGACCCAGTACTTC
CDR3 protein: CAIRRTGGYQETQYF

D gene: -
V gene: TRBV6-5
J gene: TRBJ1-3
CDR3 length: 13
clone size: -
CDR3 DNA: TGTGCCAGCAGTATGGGGGCCCCAAACACCATATATTTT
CDR3 protein: CASSMGAPNTIYF

D gene: -
V gene: TRBV18
J gene: TRBJ1-1
CDR3 length: 16
clone size: -
CDR3 DNA: TGTGCCAGCTCACCCTCCCGGGGGGGGGCGAACACTGAAGCTTTCTTT
CDR3 protein: CASSPSRGGANTEAFF

D gene: -
V gene: TRBV5-1
J gene: TRBJ1-6
CDR3 length: 13
clone size: -
CDR3 DNA: TGCGCCAGCGGCTCCGACGGGAATTCACCCCTCCACTTT
CDR3 protein: CASGSDGNSPLHF

D gene: -
V gene: TRBV7-9
J gene: TRBJ2-7
CDR3 length: 13
clone size: -
CDR3 DNA: TGTGCCAGCAGCTCGGGAAATTCGGGCGAGCAGTACTTC
CDR3 protein: CASSSGNSGEQYF

D gene: TRBD1
V gene: TRBV27
J gene: TRBJ2-1
CDR3 length: 17
clone size: few
CDR3 DNA: TGTGCCAGCAGTTTATCGATGGTGTCAGGGGGTACGCATGAGCAGTTCTTC
CDR3 protein: CASSLSMVSGGTHEQFF

D gene: TRBD1
V gene: TRBV5-1
J gene: TRBJ1-2
CDR3 length: 15
clone size: -
CDR3 DNA: TGCGCCAGCAGCTCGGGACAGGGATTAGGAAGGGGCTACACCTTC
CDR3 protein: CASSSGQGLGRGYTF

D gene: TRBD1
V gene: TRBV6-5
J gene: TRBJ1-2
CDR3 length: 14
clone size: -
CDR3 DNA: TGTGCCAGCAGTTACTCGGGCAGGGGGCATGGCTACACCTTC
CDR3 protein: CASSYSGRGHGYTF

D gene: TRBD2
V gene: TRBV5-1
J gene: TRBJ2-1
CDR3 length: 15
clone size: -
CDR3 DNA: TGCGCCAGCAGCGACACTAGCGGGGCGTACAATGAGCAGTTCTTC
CDR3 protein: CASSDTSGAYNEQFF

D gene: TRBD1
V gene: TRBV30
J gene: TRBJ1-1
CDR3 length: 12
clone size: -
CDR3 DNA: TGTGCCTACCAGGGGGTTGGAACTGAAGCTTTCTTT
CDR3 protein: CAYQGVGTEAFF

D gene: -
V gene: TRBV5-5
J gene: TRBJ2-7
CDR3 length: 12
clone size: once
CDR3 DNA: TGTGCCAGCAGCTTGGCCGGGAACGAGCAGTACTTC
CDR3 protein: CASSLAGNEQYF

D gene: -
V gene: TRBV18
J gene: TRBJ2-7
CDR3 length: 13
clone size: -
CDR3 DNA: TGTGCCAGCTCACCTCCGAGCTCCTACGAGCAGTACTTC
CDR3 protein: CASSPPSSYEQYF

D gene: -
V gene: TRBV19
J gene: TRBJ1-1
CDR3 length: 14
clone size: -
CDR3 DNA: TGTGCCAGTAGTCAAATGGACAGCAACACTGAAGCTTTCTTT
CDR3 protein: CASSQMDSNTEAFF

D gene: TRBD2
V gene: TRBV3-1/TRBV3-2
J gene: TRBJ2-5
CDR3 length: 17
clone size: -
CDR3 DNA: TGTGCCAGCAGCCAAAACGGGCTAGCGGGGGGGCAAGAGACCCAGTACTTC
CDR3 protein: CASSQNGLAGGQETQYF

D gene: TRBD1
V gene: TRBV7-2
J gene: TRBJ1-2
CDR3 length: 14
clone size: -
CDR3 DNA: TGTGCCAGCAGCCCCGGGACAGGGCGCTATGGCTACACCTTC
CDR3 protein: CASSPGTGRYGYTF

D gene: -
V gene: TRBV12-3/TRBV12-4
J gene: TRBJ1-5
CDR3 length: 13
clone size: -
CDR3 DNA: TGTGCCAGTCGGGGGGATTATCATCAGCCCCAGCATTTT
CDR3 protein: CASRGDYHQPQHF

D gene: TRBD2
V gene: TRBV27
J gene: TRBJ2-3
CDR3 length: 15
clone size: -
CDR3 DNA: TGTGCCAGCCAGGGACGGGGGGGCCCCACAGATACGCAGTATTTT
CDR3 protein: CASQGRGGPTDTQYF

D gene: TRBD1
V gene: TRBV6-4
J gene: TRBJ2-7
CDR3 length: 15
clone size: -
CDR3 DNA: TGTGCCAGCAGTGACCAGACAGGGGCGGACTACGAGCAGTACTTC
CDR3 protein: CASSDQTGADYEQYF

D gene: -
V gene: TRBV19
J gene: TRBJ2-1
CDR3 length: 14
clone size: -
CDR3 DNA: TGTGCCAGTAGAAGGGGTTCGGCCTACAATGAGCAGTTCTTC
CDR3 protein: CASRRGSAYNEQFF

D gene: TRBD1
V gene: TRBV10-2
J gene: TRBJ2-2
CDR3 length: 16
clone size: -
CDR3 DNA: TGCGCCAGCAGTGAGCTCCGGGACAGGGGGACCGGGGAGCTGTTTTTT
CDR3 protein: CASSELRDRGTGELFF

D gene: TRBD1
V gene: TRBV11-2
J gene: TRBJ1-1
CDR3 length: 13
clone size: -
CDR3 DNA: TGTGCCAGCAGCCCCACAGGGGTCACTGAAGCTTTCTTT
CDR3 protein: CASSPTGVTEAFF

D gene: -
V gene: TRBV5-4
J gene: TRBJ1-2
CDR3 length: 13
clone size: once
CDR3 DNA: TGTGCCAGCAGCGGGCTGGTGCCTGATGGCTACACCTTC
CDR3 protein: CASSGLVPDGYTF

D gene: TRBD1
V gene: TRBV7-8
J gene: TRBJ1-1
CDR3 length: 17
clone size: -
CDR3 DNA: TGTGCCAGCAGCTTAGATAGAACGACAGGGTTCAACACTGAAGCTTTCTTT
CDR3 protein: CASSLDRTTGFNTEAFF

D gene: TRBD1
V gene: TRBV6-5
J gene: TRBJ1-1
CDR3 length: 13
clone size: -
CDR3 DNA: TGTGCCAGCAGTTCCGGACAGGACAGTGAAGCTTTCTTT
CDR3 protein: CASSSGQDSEAFF

D gene: -
V gene: TRBV11-2
J gene: TRBJ1-2
CDR3 length: 15
clone size: -
CDR3 DNA: TGTGCCAGCAGCTCATTGGGCGGGGGATACTATGGCTACACCTTC
CDR3 protein: CASSSLGGGYYGYTF

D gene: TRBD1
V gene: TRBV19
J gene: TRBJ1-5
CDR3 length: 16
clone size: -
CDR3 DNA: TGTGCCAGTAGTATGTTAGGACAGGGCGGCAATCAGCCCCAGCATTTT
CDR3 protein: CASSMLGQGGNQPQHF

D gene: TRBD1
V gene: TRBV18
J gene: TRBJ1-5
CDR3 length: 16
clone size: -
CDR3 DNA: TGTGCCAGCTCACCTTCCGGGACAGGGGTAGGTCAGCCCCAGCATTTT
CDR3 protein: CASSPSGTGVGQPQHF

D gene: -
V gene: TRBV23-1
J gene: TRBJ1-1
CDR3 length: 13
clone size: few
CDR3 DNA: TGCGCCAGCAGCCTTGGGAGGGTGGCTGAAGCTTTCTTT
CDR3 protein: CASSLGRVAEAFF

D gene: -
V gene: TRBV6-6
J gene: TRBJ1-1
CDR3 length: 12
clone size: -
CDR3 DNA: TGTGCCAGCAGCCAGACAGAGCTTGAAGCTTTCTTT
CDR3 protein: CASSQTELEAFF

D gene: TRBD1
V gene: TRBV6-5
J gene: TRBJ1-5
CDR3 length: 16
clone size: -
CDR3 DNA: TGTGCCAGCAGTTCACGGGACAGGGTGGGCTGGCAGCCCCAGCATTTT
CDR3 protein: CASSSRDRVGWQPQHF

D gene: -
V gene: TRBV10-3
J gene: TRBJ1-2
CDR3 length: 13
clone size: -
CDR3 DNA: TGTGCCATCAGTGAGTTAGGAGCGTACGGCTACACCTTC
CDR3 protein: CAISELGAYGYTF

D gene: TRBD1
V gene: TRBV2
J gene: TRBJ1-2
CDR3 length: 15
clone size: -
CDR3 DNA: TGTGCCAGCAGCGAGGGGACAGGGGGCACCTATGGCTACACCTTC
CDR3 protein: CASSEGTGGTYGYTF